A single sample is the source of the 3 T cell receptor beta chains below, sequenced in a study of T cell clusters in autoimmune cytopenias. Tens of thousands of genome equivalents of blood DNA were amplified for TRB. TRB rearrangements were amplified by touch-down multiplex PCR with mixed TRB-A/B primers. TCRdb reprocessed the multiplex PCR reads and stores each CDR3 protein as one record, lacking DNA. The sample has roughly 6,900 distinct CDR3 sequences. This same sample was also part of a study on T cell repertoires in aging, cancer and after chemotherapy.

The sequencing input was peripheral blood. Receptors were obtained from a human donor in good health.

Considering frequency, this clonotype is medium-sized (0.01 to 0.1%). The rearrangement joins TRBV27 to TRBJ1-2; no DNA is available, so the TRBD1 call from TCRdb remains unchecked. The V gene's germline CDR1 is MNHEY and CDR2 SMNVEV (reference sequence). The CDR3 is 11 amino acids. CDR3: CASSSRGFETF.

This chain connects TRBV11-1 to TRBJ2-5; TCRdb returns TRBD1, unconfirmable since there is no DNA. The CDR3 sequence is 13 residues long. Germline CDR1 reads SGHAT; CDR2 reads FQDESV (reference sequence). The CDR3 spells CASSPRDAETQYF.

The chain carries TRBV6-2 or TRBV6-3 and TRBJ2-5. The CDR3 has 12 residues. CDR1 is MNHEY and CDR2 is SVGEGT in the germline V gene. The chain's CDR3 is CASSYSRETQYF.